The entry that follows covers one T cell receptor beta chain sequence. This entry is derived from a study of shared clonotypes between healthy human individuals. J lost 9 bases, V lost 5 bases, and 15 bases had no gene match. The CDR3 totals 16 residues. From germline, CDR1 is KGHSH and CDR2 LQKENI. Genomic DNA of every subset was divided equally among multiple immunoSEQ plates. Libraries were prepared by immunoSEQ multiplex PCR; TCRdb keeps only in-frame clonotypes and omits some of them. The sample shows over a million clones, about 96% of them seen only once. The rearrangement links TRBV18 to TRBJ2-1; TRBD2 aligns across 8 bases. This clonotype was sampled from a man between 25 and 39 years old in good health. Sample: naive CD4+ T cells sorted from blood. Regarding subset: CD45RA+ positively selected. CDR3 coding DNA: TGTGCCAGCTCAAATCAAGGGACTAGTCTTGGCGTTGAGCAGTTCTTC. It encodes CASSNQGTSLGVEQFF.